Included here is one T cell receptor (beta chain) sequence, with context. Its antigen is as yet unknown. Under the authors' procedure: Sequence data from immunoSEQ were junction-only and lacked quality scores; consequently, filtering differed. The table came from immunoSEQ multiplex PCR; TCRdb's copy has only in-frame clones and leaves some out. V, J and clone size were drawn from that table, and D and trimming were deduced from the DNA. This sample has approximately 1.4 million clones; around 98% occur once, and the top ten carry about 0.45%. This sample stems from a study of shared clonotypes between healthy human individuals. Study outcomes and limitations: Clonotypes that were shared across a handful of donors made up approximately 5% of naive CD4 clonotypes. Among donors, clonotype sharing was expected to be affected by sequencing depth. Large depth notwithstanding, sorted-subset sequencing proved incomplete by rarefaction.

Sequenced sample: naive CD4+ T cells sorted from blood. Subset reported: CD45RA+ positively selected. This receptor was taken from a man aged 30-40 years in good health.

CDR3 loop: CASGLSILADSYNEQFF. The DNA for the CDR3 is TGTGCTAGTGGTTTGTCAATTCTAGCGGACTCCTACAATGAGCAGTTCTTC. The rearrangement joins TRBV12-5 to TRBJ2-1; 7 bases agree with TRBD2. This CDR3 is 17 amino acids long. Germline V gene lookup returns CDR1 LGHNT and CDR2 FRNRAP. The V segment lost 2 bases and the J segment 0 bases; nucleotides outside the gene matches: 7.